What follows are 8 T cell receptor beta chains derived from one specimen sequenced in a study of T cell clonality in common variable immunodeficiency. General study findings and limits: Fewer deletions and N-nucleotide insertions were reportedly seen in common variable immunodeficiency TCR beta sequences.

Their antigens remain unidentified. The repertoire was sequenced with immunoSEQ multiplex PCR; TCRdb's copy has only in-frame clones and lacks some. The sample has roughly 39,000 clones, none seen only once. Sequencing input: peripheral blood mononuclear cells. The receptors derive from a human donor with common variable immunodeficiency.

Note on this clone: The read comes to an end 3 residues before the CDR3 does, leaving the germline J gene to fill in the end. The chain is built from TRBV2 and TRBJ1-4; 8 nucleotides align to TRBD1. The CDR3 is made up of 12 amino acids. Germline V gene data show CDR1 as SNHLY and CDR2 as FYNNEI. Incomplete CDR3 DNA: TGTGCCAGCCTCGGCGGACAGGGATTA. It is translated as CASLGGQGL. The whole CDR3 sequence is CASLGGQGLLFF.

A few counts support this clone. The sequenced fragment ends 3 residues before the CDR3 boundary, so the rest is inferred from the germline J gene. This chain uses TRBV5-4 with TRBJ2-7, with D tentatively TRBD2 (5 bases). The CDR3 is 13 residues long. CDR1 SGHNT and CDR2 YYREEE come from the germline V gene (reference sequence). Trimming took off 4 bases at V and 5 bases at J, with 13 bases between the two ends. The covered CDR3 bases are TGTGCCAGCAGCCCGGACTCTTTCAACGAG. Residues: CASSPDSFNE. The entire CDR3 protein reads CASSPDSFNEQYF. Looking up the rest from reference TRBV5-4 and TRBJ2-7 gives the full variable domain: ETGVTQSPTHLIKTRGQQVTLRCSSQSGHNTVSWYQQALGQGPQFIFQYYREEENGRGNFPPRFSGLQFPNYSSELNVNALELDDSALYLCASSPDSFNEQYFGPGTRLTVT.

This clone came up a few times. The DNA ends 3 residues before the CDR3 does, and the rest of the CDR3 is filled in from the germline J gene. The chain is built from TRBV19 and TRBJ2-2; 7 bases match TRBD2. With 6 bases clipped from V and 0 bases from J, the junction kept 1 base outside the gene matches. This CDR3 region has 14 residues. Germline CDR1 and CDR2: LNHDA and SQIVND (reference sequence). The CDR3 spells CASRAGTNTGELFF. The sequenced part of the CDR3 DNA is TGTGCCAGTAGAGCGGGGACGAACACCGGGGAG.

This clone has at least ten counts. The junction departs from the called germline gene at one end, perhaps through a read error. The CDR3 is cut off 3 residues early in the read; its end comes from the germline J gene. This chain connects TRBV30 to TRBJ1-6; D perhaps matches TRBD1 (5 bases). The CDR3 is 16 residues long. In germline, CDR1 is GTSNPN, CDR2 SVGIG (reference sequence). This CDR3 is CSWTPRGGISNSPLHF. The part of the CDR3 DNA that was read is TGTTCCTGGACCCCCCGGGGGGGGATCAGCAATTCACCC.

This clone was detected only a few times. The read terminates 3 residues ahead of where the CDR3 ends, so the germline J gene completes it. The J gene is TRBJ2-5, the V gene TRBV29-1, with TRBD1 matching over 7 bases. The CDR3 totals 13 residues. CDR1 is SQVTM and CDR2 is ANQGSEA in the germline V gene. V shed 3 bases and J 5 bases; nucleotides not matched to a gene: 6. The CDR3 here is CSVDDRVGETQYF. Incomplete CDR3 DNA: TGCAGCGTTGATGACAGGGTGGGGGAGACC.

As concerns this clone: The read stops 3 residues short of the end of the CDR3; the missing end is completed from the germline J gene. The V gene is TRBV20-1, the J gene TRBJ2-1; the D gene is possibly TRBD2 (5 bases). Trimming took off 1 base at V and 4 bases at J, with 14 bases between the two ends. The CDR3 sequence is 15 residues long. Germline CDR1 is DFQATT and CDR2 is SNEGSKA (reference sequence). The CDR3 here is CSARVLGVGYNEQFF. CDR3 DNA (partial): TGCAGTGCTAGAGTACTAGGAGTGGGGTACAATGAG.

This clone was detected ten times or more. The CDR3 end falls 3 residues outside the read, so it is completed with the germline J gene. This chain links TRBV30 with TRBJ2-6; D is possibly TRBD1 (6 bases). Germline values: CDR1 GTSNPN, CDR2 SVGIG (reference sequence). This CDR3 comprises 15 residues. Trimming removed 4 bases from V and 2 bases from J, with 12 bases in between. The part of the CDR3 DNA that was read is TGTGCCTGGAACGTAGGGGGAACTGGGGCCAACGTC. This gives the protein CAWNVGGTGANV. From start to end, the CDR3 is CAWNVGGTGANVLTF.

This clone has a count of ten or more. The read ends 3 residues before the CDR3 terminus; that terminus is restored from the germline J gene. V is TRBV18 and J is TRBJ2-1, with D possibly being TRBD2 (5 bases). The ends were cut back, 4 bases at V and 9 bases at J, with 7 bases in the middle. The CDR3 spans 11 residues. Looked up from germline, CDR1 is KGHSH and CDR2 is LQKENI. The sequenced part of the CDR3 DNA is TGTGCCAGCTCACGGAGCGGTGAG. Amino acid sequence: CASSRSGE. The entire CDR3 protein reads CASSRSGEQFF.